This T cell receptor beta chain originates from a study of T cell repertoires in cytomegalovirus infection. About the research overall: Through public TCR beta signatures, both CMV infection and matching HLA type were indicated. Broader study findings: The study identified carriers of CMV plus the relevant HLA from cumulative public TCR beta family frequency.

As regards this clonotype: What it binds is unknown.

Trimming cost V 5 bases and J 9 bases; bases outside gene matches: 5. Germline V CDR1 and CDR2: MNHNY, SVGAGI (reference sequence). The CDR3 totals 14 residues. TCRdb reprocessed the reads with MiXCR, giving one entry per CDR3 protein. The sample carries nearly 450,000 distinct CDR3 sequences, about 33% recorded once. V and J are TRBV6-6 and TRBJ1-6; TRBD1 matches at 9 bases. Material for sequencing was PBMCs. This TCR was recovered from a human donor in good health (CMV status not recorded). Some clones in this sample may be carry-over from other donors' samples. CDR3 DNA: TGTGCCAGCAGTGCCGGGACAGGGAGTTCACCCCTCCACTTT. Amino acid sequence: CASSAGTGSSPLHF.